The 8 T cell receptor beta chains presented below share a single source sample, sequenced in a study of T cell changes during pregnancy in multiple sclerosis. Only in-frame clones appear in the TCRdb table, and some are missing; sequencing was by immunoSEQ multiplex PCR. The sample contains 30,000 to 45,000 clones, about 90% of which appear only once. The sample was CD8+ T cells from peripheral blood mononuclear cells, taken before pregnancy. These receptors were collected from a female donor with multiple sclerosis, enrolled in a pregnancy study.

The gene calls are TRBV9 and TRBJ2-3; TRBD2 matches 8 bases. CDR1 is SGDLS, CDR2 YYNGEE, per germline. This CDR3 is built from 13 residues. V shed 3 bases and J 4 bases; nucleotides not matched to a gene: 1. The chain's CDR3 is CASSAGGPDTQYF. In nucleotides, the CDR3 is TGTGCCAGCAGCGCGGGGGGGCCAGATACGCAGTATTTT.

The rearrangement uses TRBV30 and TRBJ1-2, with 8 bases aligning to TRBD1. Germline CDR1 and CDR2: GTSNPN and SVGIG (reference sequence). This CDR3 has 12 residues. The V and J ends lost 1 base and 8 bases, in that order; junction bases with no gene match: 3. The CDR3 region is CAWSAGGGGYTF. CDR3 coding DNA: TGTGCCTGGAGTGCAGGGGGCGGCGGCTACACCTTC. Based on the CDR3 plus reference TRBV30 and TRBJ1-2, the full variable domain is SQTIHQWPATLVQPVGSPLSLECTVEGTSNPNLYWYRQAAGRGLQLLFYSVGIGQISSEVPQNLSASRPQDRQFILSSKKLLLSDSGFYLCAWSAGGGGYTFGSGTRLTVV.

The rearrangement links TRBV15 to TRBJ1-5, with TRBD1 identical over 8 bases. Trimming at V came to 6 bases and at J to 6 bases, leaving 10 bases not matched to a gene. The CDR3 contains 15 residues. Looked up from germline, CDR1 is LNHNV and CDR2 is YYDKDF (reference sequence). CDR3 protein: CATRQDRGVTQPQHF. As DNA, the CDR3 is TGTGCCACCAGGCAAGACAGGGGTGTTACTCAGCCCCAGCATTTT.

This chain connects TRBV5-8 to TRBJ2-7; 14 bases are a match to TRBD2. Germline values: CDR1 SGHTS, CDR2 YDEGEE. With 4 bases clipped from V and 5 bases from J, the junction kept 5 bases outside the gene matches. This CDR3 has 15 amino acids. In DNA, the CDR3 is TGTGCCAGCAGCGATGGACTAGCGGGAGGCCACGAGCAGTACTTC. Its protein is CASSDGLAGGHEQYF.

The DNA for the CDR3 is TGTGCCAGCAGCGGGGGAGGGAGCAATCAGCCCCAGCATTTT. Translating gives CASSGGGSNQPQHF. This rearrangement joins TRBV7-8 to TRBJ1-5; D is possibly TRBD1 (5 bases). There are 14 residues in the CDR3. Germline V gene lookup returns CDR1 SGHVS and CDR2 FQNEAQ. V was shortened by 5 bases and J by 1 base, with 9 bases between the two germline ends.

The chain recombines TRBV6-1 with TRBJ1-1, with D perhaps TRBD1 (5 bases). Germline values: CDR1 MNHNS, CDR2 SASEGT. Trimming cost V 0 bases and J 4 bases, with 6 bases left between them. The CDR3 has 13 amino acids. The DNA for the CDR3 is TGTGCCAGCAGTGAAGCCCAGGGCACTGAAGCTTTCTTT. It encodes CASSEAQGTEAFF.

This chain joins TRBV6-1 and TRBJ2-1, with D perhaps matching TRBD2 (5 bases). Germline lookup yields CDR1 MNHNS and CDR2 SASEGT. The CDR3 covers 19 residues. V dropped 4 bases and J dropped 0 bases, with 22 bases sitting between them. CDR3 in DNA: TGTGCCAGCAGTGTAACTCTTACATGGTCGGGGAACTCCTACAATGAGCAGTTCTTC. Amino acids: CASSVTLTWSGNSYNEQFF.

The rearrangement links TRBV5-1 to TRBJ2-7; 7 bases map to TRBD1. CDR3 length: 10 residues. Per germline, CDR1 SGHRS and CDR2 YFSETQ. The CDR3 DNA is TGCGCCAGCAAGGCAGGGGGTGCCTTCGTC. This encodes CASKAGGAFV.